These T cell receptor beta chains were read from a single sample in a study of blood T cell repertoires in COVID-19. TCRdb's copy holds only in-frame clones and misses some; the assay was immunoSEQ multiplex PCR. The repertoire holds 270,000 or so clones, with about 89% as singletons. The sequencing sample was made of peripheral blood. The receptors stem from a man aged 35 to 55 with active or convalescent COVID-19. CDR3s include the opening cysteine and the closing phenylalanine or tryptophan. Each record gives: J gene, D gene, V gene, clone size, CDR3 protein, CDR3 DNA. The D gene is left open where the match is weak. Clone size appears in some rows only: once, few, many, or a class for an expanded clone.

>TRBJ2-5|-|TRBV28|once
CASTRSTQETQYF
TGTGCCAGCACCCGAAGCACCCAAGAGACCCAGTACTTC
>TRBJ1-1|TRBD1|TRBV12-3/TRBV12-4|-
CASSGTGGTEAFF
TGTGCCAGCAGCGGAACAGGGGGCACTGAAGCTTTCTTT
>TRBJ2-7|-|TRBV5-4|-
CASSFERAPYEQYF
TGTGCCAGCAGCTTCGAGCGGGCCCCCTACGAGCAGTACTTC
>TRBJ2-2|-|TRBV10-3|few
CAIRPDRSGVENTGELFF
TGTGCCATCAGGCCCGATAGGTCGGGGGTGGAGAACACCGGGGAGCTGTTTTTT
>TRBJ2-1|TRBD2|TRBV5-6|-
CASSFPTSGIYNEQFF
TGTGCCAGCAGCTTCCCGACTAGCGGGATTTACAATGAGCAGTTCTTC
>TRBJ2-5|TRBD2|TRBV2|-
CASSRLAGETQYF
TGTGCCAGCAGTCGGCTAGCGGGGGAGACCCAGTACTTC
>TRBJ2-5|-|TRBV10-1|-
CASSQTGTRQETQYF
TGCGCCAGCAGCCAAACCGGGACTCGCCAAGAGACCCAGTACTTC
>TRBJ2-4|-|TRBV14|few
CASSDPRHSKNIQYF
TGTGCTAGCAGTGATCCCCGTCACTCCAAAAACATTCAGTACTTC
>TRBJ1-3|-|TRBV6-5|-
CASSYGGAAGNTIYF
TGTGCCAGCAGTTACGGGGGGGCTGCAGGAAACACCATATATTTT
>TRBJ2-1|-|TRBV24-1|few
CATSRTWGESNEQFF
TGTGCCACCAGTCGGACGTGGGGGGAATCGAATGAGCAGTTCTTC
>TRBJ2-1|TRBD2|TRBV10-3|-
CAISESAYSGRGDNEQFF
TGTGCCATCAGTGAGTCGGCCTATAGCGGGAGGGGTGACAATGAGCAGTTCTTC
>TRBJ2-7|TRBD1|TRBV28|-
CASSSRGLLEQYF
TGTGCCAGCAGTTCTAGGGGGCTCCTCGAGCAGTACTTC
>TRBJ2-7|TRBD1|TRBV19|-
CASRGQGASEQYF
TGTGCCAGTAGAGGGCAGGGGGCTAGCGAGCAGTACTTC
>TRBJ2-7|TRBD1|TRBV18|-
CASSPSDRGIYEQYF
TGTGCCAGCTCACCTTCTGACAGGGGGATCTACGAGCAGTACTTC
>TRBJ1-2|-|TRBV9|-
CASSVQWQGLGQDGYTF
TGTGCCAGCAGCGTCCAGTGGCAGGGGTTAGGTCAGGATGGCTACACCTTC
>TRBJ1-6|-|TRBV27|-
CASSLVMGNSPLHF
TGTGCCAGCAGTCTAGTAATGGGTAATTCACCCCTCCACTTT
>TRBJ1-4|-|TRBV27|-
CASRTGGGAGGEKLFF
TGTGCCAGCAGAACCGGGGGTGGGGCGGGTGGCGAAAAACTGTTTTTT
>TRBJ2-7|TRBD2|TRBV4-1|few
CASSQETSRNSYEQYF
TGCGCCAGCAGCCAGGAGACTAGCCGAAACTCCTACGAGCAGTACTTC
>TRBJ2-7|TRBD1|TRBV6-5|-
CASSMDRGPYEQYF
TGTGCCAGCAGTATGGACAGGGGGCCCTACGAGCAGTACTTC
>TRBJ1-1|-|TRBV5-5|-
CASSFGGRTEAFF
TGTGCCAGCAGCTTCGGAGGGCGCACTGAAGCTTTCTTT
>TRBJ2-7|-|TRBV12-3/TRBV12-4|-
CASRAGYEQYF
TGTGCCAGCAGGGCAGGGTACGAGCAGTACTTC
>TRBJ2-7|-|TRBV12-2|-
CASRLALEAPGVEQYF
TGTGCAAGTCGCTTAGCGCTGGAGGCCCCGGGGGTCGAGCAGTACTTC